This is a list of T cell receptor beta chains from one sample in a study of cytomegalovirus exposure and HLA in healthy donors. TCRdb keeps only in-frame clones here, not all; method: immunoSEQ multiplex PCR. The sample lists 150,000 to 200,000 clones, approximately 82% occurring once. The sequencing sample was made of PBMCs. The receptors here all came from a man aged 40-50 years in good health and CMV-seropositive. CDR3s include the opening cysteine and the closing phenylalanine or tryptophan. Fields, in order: V gene, D gene, J gene, clone size, CDR3 DNA, CDR3 protein. A D gene is named only where the DNA matches it firmly. Expanded clones get a size class; other rows say once, few or many, or leave the size out.

V gene: TRBV9; D gene: NA; J gene: TRBJ1-1; clone size: once; CDR3 DNA: TGTGCCAGCAGCGTGGCGGGCCCCACTGAAGCTTTCTTT; CDR3 protein: CASSVAGPTEAFF
V gene: TRBV2; D gene: NA; J gene: TRBJ1-1; clone size: NA; CDR3 DNA: TGTGCCAGCAGCCGAGACACTGAAGCTTTCTTT; CDR3 protein: CASSRDTEAFF
V gene: TRBV29-1; D gene: TRBD2; J gene: TRBJ2-3; clone size: NA; CDR3 DNA: TGCAGCGTTGAGAGGCAGGGAGGGACAGATACGCAGTATTTT; CDR3 protein: CSVERQGGTDTQYF
V gene: TRBV2; D gene: NA; J gene: TRBJ2-7; clone size: NA; CDR3 DNA: TGTGCCGGTCTCGGTCGGGAGCTCTACGAGCAGTACTTC; CDR3 protein: CAGLGRELYEQYF
V gene: TRBV11-2; D gene: NA; J gene: TRBJ2-5; clone size: NA; CDR3 DNA: TGTGCCAGCAGCTTATTCAATCCAGGGAAAACTATCCAAGAGACCCAGTACTTC; CDR3 protein: CASSLFNPGKTIQETQYF
V gene: TRBV27; D gene: TRBD1; J gene: TRBJ1-5; clone size: NA; CDR3 DNA: TGTGCCAGCAGTGCAGGACAGGGTTCAATCAATCAGCCCCAGCATTTT; CDR3 protein: CASSAGQGSINQPQHF
V gene: TRBV10-1; D gene: TRBD1; J gene: TRBJ1-1; clone size: NA; CDR3 DNA: TGCGCCAGCAGTTCAAACAGGGGGTTTCGTAACACTGAAGCTTTCTTT; CDR3 protein: CASSSNRGFRNTEAFF
V gene: TRBV19; D gene: NA; J gene: TRBJ2-3; clone size: NA; CDR3 DNA: TGTGCCAGTAGTATAGATCGAGGAGATACGCAGTATTTT; CDR3 protein: CASSIDRGDTQYF
V gene: TRBV6-1; D gene: NA; J gene: TRBJ2-1; clone size: NA; CDR3 DNA: TGTGCCAGCAGTGAGATTGGGGGCTCCCTTTCGGGTGAGCAGTTCTTC; CDR3 protein: CASSEIGGSLSGEQFF
V gene: TRBV7-2; D gene: NA; J gene: TRBJ2-2; clone size: NA; CDR3 DNA: TGTGCCAGCAGACGGTCCTTTTCTATCACCGGGGAGCTGTTTTTT; CDR3 protein: CASRRSFSITGELFF
V gene: TRBV6-1; D gene: NA; J gene: TRBJ1-5; clone size: NA; CDR3 DNA: TGTGCCAGCAACAGGCCAGTTAGCAATCAGCCCCAGCATTTT; CDR3 protein: CASNRPVSNQPQHF
V gene: TRBV6-5; D gene: NA; J gene: TRBJ1-1; clone size: NA; CDR3 DNA: TGTGCCAGCCGCTCAGGGGTGGCCCCGAACACTGAAGCTTTCTTT; CDR3 protein: CASRSGVAPNTEAFF
V gene: TRBV7-6; D gene: TRBD1; J gene: TRBJ2-7; clone size: NA; CDR3 DNA: TGTGCCAGCAGCTTAGCGCAGGGGGCGGAAGAGCAGTACTTC; CDR3 protein: CASSLAQGAEEQYF
V gene: TRBV11-2; D gene: NA; J gene: TRBJ1-2; clone size: NA; CDR3 DNA: TGTGCCAGCAGCTTAAATAAGGGGATTAACTATGGCTACACCTTC; CDR3 protein: CASSLNKGINYGYTF
V gene: TRBV5-1; D gene: NA; J gene: TRBJ2-1; clone size: NA; CDR3 DNA: TGCGCCAGCTGTGCGGAAGGCGATGAGCAGTTCTTC; CDR3 protein: CASCAEGDEQFF
V gene: TRBV27; D gene: TRBD1; J gene: TRBJ2-7; clone size: once; CDR3 DNA: TGTGCCAGCAGTCCCAGACAGGGCGGCTACGAGCAGTACTTC; CDR3 protein: CASSPRQGGYEQYF
V gene: TRBV19; D gene: NA; J gene: TRBJ2-1; clone size: NA; CDR3 DNA: TGTGCCAGTAGTTCCCGTAGAGGGGGGGACTCCTACAATGAGCAGTTCTTC; CDR3 protein: CASSSRRGGDSYNEQFF
V gene: TRBV2; D gene: NA; J gene: TRBJ1-2; clone size: NA; CDR3 DNA: TGTGCCAGCGGCGGGACTCCCGTGAATGGCTACACCTTC; CDR3 protein: CASGGTPVNGYTF
V gene: TRBV5-1; D gene: TRBD2; J gene: TRBJ2-1; clone size: NA; CDR3 DNA: TGCGCCAGCAGCTTTCTAGCGGGAAGGGGCGGGGGCTCCTACAATGAGCAGTTCTTC; CDR3 protein: CASSFLAGRGGGSYNEQFF
V gene: TRBV6-5; D gene: TRBD2; J gene: TRBJ2-1; clone size: NA; CDR3 DNA: TGTGCCAGCAGTTACTCTAGCGGGACCTACAATGAGCAGTTCTTC; CDR3 protein: CASSYSSGTYNEQFF
V gene: TRBV5-8; D gene: NA; J gene: TRBJ1-1; clone size: NA; CDR3 DNA: TGTGCCAGCAGCGGGAGATCTGAAGCTTTCTTT; CDR3 protein: CASSGRSEAFF
V gene: TRBV4-2; D gene: TRBD1; J gene: TRBJ1-5; clone size: NA; CDR3 DNA: TGTGCCAGCAGCCCCGGGACAGTTAATCAGCCCCAGCATTTT; CDR3 protein: CASSPGTVNQPQHF
V gene: TRBV5-1; D gene: NA; J gene: TRBJ1-4; clone size: few; CDR3 DNA: TGCGCCACCCGACAGGACCCTAATGAAAAACTGTTTTTT; CDR3 protein: CATRQDPNEKLFF
V gene: TRBV5-4; D gene: TRBD2; J gene: TRBJ2-7; clone size: NA; CDR3 DNA: TGTGCCAGCAGTTTGACTAGCGGGAGGTTCTACGAGCAGTACTTC; CDR3 protein: CASSLTSGRFYEQYF
V gene: TRBV19; D gene: TRBD1; J gene: TRBJ2-2; clone size: NA; CDR3 DNA: TGTGCCAGTAGTACCGGGACAGGAGATACCGGGGAGCTGTTTTTT; CDR3 protein: CASSTGTGDTGELFF
V gene: TRBV5-5; D gene: TRBD1; J gene: TRBJ1-2; clone size: NA; CDR3 DNA: TGTGCCAGCAGCCCCCCGGGACAGGGGTTTTGGTATGGCTACACCTTC; CDR3 protein: CASSPPGQGFWYGYTF
V gene: TRBV5-1; D gene: TRBD1; J gene: TRBJ1-1; clone size: NA; CDR3 DNA: TGCGCCAGCAGCACGCTGACAGGGTTGAGCACTGAAGCTTTCTTT; CDR3 protein: CASSTLTGLSTEAFF
V gene: TRBV11-1; D gene: NA; J gene: TRBJ2-7; clone size: few; CDR3 DNA: TGTGCCAGCAGCCCAGGGGAGGGTACGCAGTACTTC; CDR3 protein: CASSPGEGTQYF
V gene: TRBV5-8; D gene: TRBD2; J gene: TRBJ2-5; clone size: NA; CDR3 DNA: TGTGCCAGCAGCTTGGAGGGACTAGCGAAAGAGACCCAGTACTTC; CDR3 protein: CASSLEGLAKETQYF
V gene: TRBV10-1; D gene: TRBD2; J gene: TRBJ2-5; clone size: NA; CDR3 DNA: TGCGCCAGCAGTGGCCTCCCGGGACTACCGGGGAGGGGACAAGAGACCCAGTACTTC; CDR3 protein: CASSGLPGLPGRGQETQYF
V gene: TRBV30; D gene: NA; J gene: TRBJ2-7; clone size: NA; CDR3 DNA: TGTGCCTGGAGTGGGCTTACGCTCACGAGGGCCTACGATCAGTACTTC; CDR3 protein: CAWSGLTLTRAYDQYF